What follows is one TCR beta chain and its context. The CDR3 is made up of 13 amino acids. Looked up from germline, CDR1 is ENHRY and CDR2 is SYGVKD. V dropped 4 bases and J dropped 3 bases, with 9 bases sitting between them. Authors' data handling: Amplification with reference gene primers provided the estimates of nucleated cell counts. Libraries were prepared by immunoSEQ multiplex PCR; TCRdb keeps only in-frame clonotypes and omits some of them. The V and J calls and clone size are taken from that table; D and trimming were inferred from the DNA. The sample contains about 29,000 clones, approximately 85% of which appear only once. The data are from a study of blood T cell repertoires in COVID-19.

The V gene is TRBV10-3, the J gene TRBJ1-1; D not resolved. Sequencing used peripheral blood. This receptor was obtained from a woman of 80 years or more with COVID-19, enrolled during active disease. The CDR3 sequence is CAISAGEHTEAFF. CDR3 bases: TGTGCCATCAGTGCTGGGGAGCACACTGAAGCTTTCTTT.